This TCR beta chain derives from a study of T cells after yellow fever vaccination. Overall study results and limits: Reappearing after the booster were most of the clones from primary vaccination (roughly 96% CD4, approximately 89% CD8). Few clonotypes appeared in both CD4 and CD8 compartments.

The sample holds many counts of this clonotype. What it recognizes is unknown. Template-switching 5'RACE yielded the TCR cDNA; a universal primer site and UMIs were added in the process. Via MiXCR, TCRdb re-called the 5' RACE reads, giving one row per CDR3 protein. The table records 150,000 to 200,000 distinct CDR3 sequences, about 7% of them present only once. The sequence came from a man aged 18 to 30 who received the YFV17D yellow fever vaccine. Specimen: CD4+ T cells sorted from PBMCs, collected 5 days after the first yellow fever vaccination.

The CDR3 spells CASSVTDTQYF. CDR3 DNA: TGTGCCAGCAGCGTAACGGATACGCAGTATTTT. The rearrangement links TRBV7-9 to TRBJ2-3; D ambiguous. V lost 5 bases to trimming and J lost 6 bases, with 6 bases between them. The CDR3 is made up of 11 amino acids. Germline loops: CDR1 SEHNR, CDR2 FQNEAQ (reference sequence).